The 19 T cell receptor beta chains in this list originate from one sample, sequenced in a study of blood T cell repertoires in COVID-19 (dated by TCRdb to between 2020 and 2021). Receptor libraries were prepared by the immunoSEQ multiplex PCR assay. Entries here come from immuneACCESS through TCRdb and include only in-frame sequences with V and J called. Some clones fail to appear in such tables; in the studies checked, an unresolved V gene covers under half of the shortfall, and the cause of the remainder is unknown. Within this sample are some 96,000 clones, with less than 95% of them counted one time only. Less than 2% of the sample lies in the top ten. Source material: peripheral blood. The origin of the receptors is a man in his fifties or sixties with acute or convalescent COVID-19.

The gene calls are TRBV2 and TRBJ1-1; D gene uncertain. The V end was cut by 7 bases, the J end by 0 bases, with 12 bases between. This CDR3 contains 14 residues. CDR1 is SNHLY and CDR2 is FYNNEI in the germline V gene. The CDR3, as DNA: TGTGCCAGCAAAACCGACGGGTTGAACACTGAAGCTTTCTTT. Amino acids: CASKTDGLNTEAFF.

The table lists this clone with a count of one. The chain links TRBV27 to TRBJ2-7; TRBD2 aligns across 11 bases. CDR1 is MNHEY, CDR2 SMNVEV, per germline (reference sequence). V was pared by 5 bases and J by 0 bases, with 3 bases of the junction left unmatched. The CDR3 sequence is 15 residues long. The CDR3 bases are TGTGCCAGCAGTCTTAGCGGGGGGGCCTCCTACGAGCAGTACGTC. This gives the protein CASSLSGGASYEQYV.

This clone was found once. The chain combines TRBV23-1 with TRBJ1-2; possible D gene TRBD1, 5 bases. TRBV23-1 is designated an ORF whose function remains uncertain. V lost 3 bases and J lost 2, with 10 bases in between. CDR3 length equals 14 residues. CDR3 protein: CASSHWGENYGYTF. The CDR3 nucleotides read TGCGCCAGCAGTCATTGGGGCGAAAACTATGGCTACACCTTC.

The chain joins TRBV25-1 to TRBJ1-5; TRBD1 agrees at 8 bases. Germline CDR1 is MGHDK and CDR2 is SYGVNS. The CDR3 totals 15 residues. V lost 3 bases and J lost 5; bases outside the gene matches: 6. The CDR3 reads CASSDPKTGDQPQHF. Here the CDR3 DNA reads TGTGCCAGCAGTGACCCGAAGACAGGGGATCAGCCCCAGCATTTT.

The rearrangement links TRBV7-9 to TRBJ1-5; D call uncertain. This CDR3 region has 15 residues. The V gene lost 6 bases and the J gene lost 2 bases, with 14 bases spanning the gap. The germline V gene has CDR1 SEHNR and CDR2 FQNEAQ (reference sequence). Here the CDR3 DNA reads TGTGCCAGCAGTCGATCCGGGTCGGGCAATCAGCCCCAGCATTTT. As protein: CASSRSGSGNQPQHF.

This chain joins TRBV6-5 and TRBJ2-1, with 9 bases matching TRBD2. Germline CDR1 and CDR2: MNHEY and SVGAGI. V dropped 6 bases and J dropped 9; count of bases not matched to a gene: 12. CDR3 length: 15 residues. CDR3 amino acids: CASSSGTSRLGEQFF. Written as DNA, the CDR3 is TGTGCCAGCAGCTCCGGGACTAGCCGATTGGGTGAGCAGTTCTTC.

This clone was recorded a few times. This chain links TRBV7-9 with TRBJ2-3; D remains ambiguous. The CDR3 has 12 amino acids. Germline assignment: CDR1 SEHNR and CDR2 FQNEAQ (reference sequence). Trimming removed 5 bases at V and 6 bases at J, with 9 bases between. The CDR3 is CASSPHRDTQYF. CDR3 DNA sequence: TGTGCCAGCAGCCCCCATCGGGATACGCAGTATTTT.

This clone came up a few times. The rearrangement joins TRBV5-1 to TRBJ1-1; D is possibly TRBD1 (5 bases). The ends were cut back, 7 bases at V and 1 base at J, with 14 bases in the middle. The germline gives CDR1 SGHRS, CDR2 YFSETQ. This CDR3 comprises 14 residues. As DNA, the CDR3 is TGCGCCAGCTCCTCGGGGGTCACGAACACTGAAGCTTTCTTT. Encoded protein: CASSSGVTNTEAFF. The full variable domain, rest sourced from reference TRBV5-1 and TRBJ1-1, is KAGVTQTPRYLIKTRGQQVTLSCSPISGHRSVSWYQQTPGQGLQFLFEYFSETQRNKGNFPGRFSGRQFSNSRSEMNVSTLELGDSALYLCASSSGVTNTEAFFGQGTRLTVV.

This chain uses TRBV5-1 with TRBJ1-2; TRBD1 agrees at 7 bases. The ends lost 4 bases at V and 8 bases at J; junction bases unmatched: 11. The germline V gene has CDR1 SGHRS and CDR2 YFSETQ. The CDR3 has 14 residues. The CDR3 DNA is TGCGCCAGCAGCGCAACCGGGACAGTCACCGGCTACACCTTC. Its translation is CASSATGTVTGYTF. The full variable domain, with the rest looked up from reference TRBV5-1 and TRBJ1-2, is KAGVTQTPRYLIKTRGQQVTLSCSPISGHRSVSWYQQTPGQGLQFLFEYFSETQRNKGNFPGRFSGRQFSNSRSEMNVSTLELGDSALYLCASSATGTVTGYTFGSGTRLTVV.

The genes are TRBV19 and TRBJ2-5; the D gene is possibly TRBD2 (5 bases). Trimming cost V 10 bases and J 2 bases, with 17 bases left between them. Looked up from germline, CDR1 is LNHDA and CDR2 is SQIVND (reference sequence). This CDR3 has 14 amino acids. The CDR3 is CATRSGLVQETQYF. As DNA, the CDR3 is TGTGCCACCAGGAGCGGACTGGTTCAAGAGACCCAGTACTTC. Using reference TRBV19 and TRBJ2-5 for the parts outside the CDR3, the full variable domain is DGGITQSPKYLFRKEGQNVTLSCEQNLNHDAMYWYRQDPGQGLRLIYYSQIVNDFQKGDIAEGYSVSREKKESFPLTVTSAQKNPTAFYLCATRSGLVQETQYFGPGTRLLVL.

This chain uses TRBV15 with TRBJ1-6; D gene uncertain. The CDR3 runs to 14 residues. From germline, CDR1 is LNHNV and CDR2 YYDKDF (reference sequence). V shed 0 bases and J shed 10 bases, with 10 bases lying between them. CDR3 nucleotides: TGTGCCACCAGCAGAGATCAAGGAGAATCACCCCTCCACTTT. The encoded protein is CATSRDQGESPLHF.

The chain carries TRBV19 and TRBJ1-4, with D hard to call. Germline CDR1 LNHDA, CDR2 SQIVND (reference sequence). With 6 bases removed from V and 3 bases from J, the gap between germline ends came to 17 bases. This CDR3 comprises 16 residues. CDR3 in DNA: TGTGCCAGTAGACTAGAGGGCGAACACCCTAATGAAAAACTGTTTTTT. Protein sequence: CASRLEGEHPNEKLFF.

The V gene is TRBV19, the J gene TRBJ1-2, with D tentatively TRBD1 (5 bases). The V gene lost 2 bases and the J gene lost 4 bases, with 11 bases spanning the gap. CDR3 size: 14 residues. Germline assignment: CDR1 LNHDA and CDR2 SQIVND (reference sequence). CDR3 loop: CASSIMGQVYGYTF. The CDR3 DNA reads as TGTGCCAGTAGTATAATGGGGCAGGTCTATGGCTACACCTTC.

This sequence joins TRBV5-1 and TRBJ1-1, with a tentative D call TRBD1 (5 bases). CDR1 and CDR2 from the germline V gene are SGHRS and YFSETQ. The germline V and J ends were trimmed by 0 bases and 4 bases, with 10 bases remaining between them. The CDR3 covers 14 residues. In DNA form, the CDR3 reads TGCGCCAGCAGCTTGGCCCCCGGGGGCACTGAAGCTTTCTTT. The encoded protein is CASSLAPGGTEAFF.

The genes are TRBV5-4 and TRBJ1-1; 7 positions match TRBD1. V lost 4 bases and J lost 4; bases outside the gene matches: 10. The germline gives CDR1 SGHNT, CDR2 YYREEE (reference sequence). The CDR3 length is 15 residues. Written as DNA, the CDR3 is TGTGCCAGCAGCCTGGCAGGGGGTTATGGCACTGAAGCTTTCTTT. Its translation: CASSLAGGYGTEAFF.

The rearrangement links TRBV6-5 to TRBJ1-2; D possibly corresponds to TRBD1 (6 bases). Trimming removed 5 bases at V and 6 bases at J, with 13 bases between. Germline CDR1 MNHEY, CDR2 SVGAGI. This CDR3 contains 13 residues. CDR3: CASSPRGGDGYTF. In DNA, the CDR3 is TGTGCCAGCAGTCCCCGAGGGGGAGATGGCTACACCTTC.

This clone appeared a single time. V is TRBV27 and J is TRBJ1-2; D is perhaps TRBD1 (6 bases). The germline CDR1 and CDR2 sequences are MNHEY and SMNVEV (reference sequence). The CDR3 is 13 residues long. V was cut by 5 bases and J by 8 bases, with 15 bases left in between. CDR3 sequence: CASSGLQGRGYTF. In DNA form, the CDR3 reads TGTGCCAGCAGTGGCCTACAGGGTCGAGGCTACACCTTC.

This clone showed up just once. V is TRBV29-1 and J is TRBJ1-5; D is possibly TRBD1 (6 bases). Germline V gene data show CDR1 as SQVTM and CDR2 as ANQGSEA. The CDR3 spans 14 residues. The germline V and J ends were trimmed by 6 bases and 5 bases, with 17 bases remaining between them. CDR3 amino acids: CSVAQGNLDQPQHF. CDR3 DNA sequence: TGCAGCGTAGCCCAGGGGAATCTAGATCAGCCCCAGCATTTT.

The rearrangement links TRBV11-2 to TRBJ2-7; TRBD1 is a possible D gene (6 bases). Germline V gene sequence: CDR1 SGHAT, CDR2 FQNNGV. V lost 3 bases to trimming and J lost 4 bases, with 7 bases between them. The CDR3 runs 12 residues. This CDR3 is CASSLTGYEQYV. As DNA, the CDR3 is TGTGCCAGCAGCTTGACAGGTTACGAGCAGTACGTC.